This T cell receptor beta chain comes out of a study of tissue T cells after allogeneic stem cell transplantation. Study information: Patients with graft-versus-host disease had grafts: several unmodified, three CD34-selected and T-cell-depleted. Samples with visible lymphocytes on H&E were prioritized for sequencing. Study conclusions and caveats: Only a limited share of tissue TCRs appeared in blood or spleen. Across patients, clones rarely overlapped, yet motif clusters were shared tissue-specifically.

This research-autopsy study prospectively enrolled adult allogeneic hematopoietic cell transplant recipients with steroid-refractory graft-versus-host disease. The germline CDR1 and CDR2 sequences are MNHEY and SMNVEV (reference sequence). The CDR3 is 19 residues long. V shed 3 bases, J shed 6 bases, and the junction held 14 bases outside the gene matches. A word on this clone: Its antigen is unidentified.

Only in-frame clones appear in the TCRdb table, and some are missing; sequencing was by immunoSEQ multiplex PCR. Of over 1,000 clones in the sample, about three fifths were seen once. The chain joins TRBV27 to TRBJ2-2; the match to TRBD2 covers 12 bases. Sequencing used stomach tissue, obtained at autopsy. The source is a male patient of 60 years or more with steroid-refractory graft-versus-host disease after an allogeneic stem cell transplant. Part of the T cells may come from the graft donor. The CDR3 loop is CASSFRQTSGGRRSGELFF. CDR3 sequence (DNA): TGTGCCAGCAGTTTTAGACAGACTAGCGGGGGCCGACGATCCGGGGAGCTGTTTTTT.